There are many counts of the clone carrying this T cell receptor (beta chain). The entry originates in a study of Graves' ophthalmopathy and Graves' hyperthyroidism. This CDR3 has 15 amino acids. Germline V gives CDR1 SGHRS, CDR2 YFSETQ. The J segment lost 2 bases and the V segment lost 5 bases, leaving 10 bases of the junction unmatched. RNA served as the template for amplifying TCR beta CDR3 regions. First-round RT-PCR employed HTBI primers, with a second-round multiplex PCR after it. Each CDR3 protein gets one entry after TCRdb re-called the multiplex PCR reads with MiXCR. The sample lists roughly 380,000 distinct CDR3 sequences, roughly 15% seen once, with roughly 7% in the top ten.

The chain links TRBV5-1 to TRBJ2-7, with 7 bases aligning to TRBD1. This TCR was recovered from a woman in her late teens or twenties with stable Graves' hyperthyroidism. The sequenced material came from peripheral blood. In nucleotides, the CDR3 is TGCGCCAGCAGGACGGGGACAGCGACGACCTACGAGCAGTACTTC. This codes for CASRTGTATTYEQYF.